The 5 T cell receptor beta chains presented below share a single source sample, sequenced in a study of fetal regulatory T cell absence and autoimmunity. Using immunoSEQ multiplex PCR, the repertoire was profiled, and TCRdb retains in-frame clones only, with some absent. The repertoire holds around 100,000 clones, roughly 78% seen once, with roughly 2% in the top ten. The sequencing input was pancreas tissue. The origin of the receptors is a male donor with IPEX syndrome.

The gene calls are TRBV6-5 and TRBJ2-2, with a tentative D call TRBD2 (5 bases). Germline-derived CDR1 and CDR2 are MNHEY and SVGAGI. The CDR3 is made up of 15 amino acids. V lost 6 bases to trimming and J lost 1 base, with 12 bases between them. The CDR3 DNA follows: TGTGCCAGCAGACCTCACGGGGAGAACACCGGGGAGCTGTTTTTT. Translation gives CASRPHGENTGELFF.

The chain links TRBV11-3 to TRBJ1-1, with unresolved D. V was clipped by 2 bases and J by 0 bases, with 7 bases between them. Germline V lookup: CDR1 SGHNT, CDR2 YENEEA. There are 14 residues in the CDR3. In nucleotides, the CDR3 is TGTGCCAGCAGCTTAACGGCCCTGAACACTGAAGCTTTCTTT. Residues: CASSLTALNTEAFF.

This rearrangement joins TRBV9 to TRBJ2-3; 8 positions match TRBD2. After removal of 1 base from V and 3 bases from J, the junction contained 10 bases not matched to a gene. Germline V gene sequence: CDR1 SGDLS, CDR2 YYNGEE. The CDR3 runs 17 residues. CDR3 nucleotides: TGTGCCAGCAGCGTATCCCGGGGGGGCCTTCGGACAGATACGCAGTATTTT. The encoded protein is CASSVSRGGLRTDTQYF.

The chain recombines TRBV11-3 with TRBJ2-4, with 8 bases fitting TRBD2. CDR3 length equals 15 residues. With 5 bases clipped from V and 1 base from J, the junction kept 4 bases outside the gene matches. Germline-derived CDR1 and CDR2 are SGHNT and YENEEA. As DNA, the CDR3 is TGTGCCAGCAGCACCGGCGGGGGGGCCAAAAACATTCAGTACTTC. It translates to CASSTGGGAKNIQYF.

This clone has just one count. The chain recombines TRBV4-3 with TRBJ2-1, with 10 positions matching TRBD2. V lost 4 bases and J lost 8; bases outside the gene matches: 5. The CDR3 sequence is 14 residues long. Germline CDR1 is LGHNA and CDR2 is YSLEER. The CDR3: CASSLERGGYEQFF. CDR3 nucleotide sequence: TGCGCCAGCAGCCTGGAGCGGGGGGGCTATGAGCAGTTCTTC.